The rows below give T cell receptor beta chains drawn from one sample of a study of blood T cell repertoires in COVID-19. Assay: immunoSEQ multiplex PCR; the TCRdb copy retains only in-frame clones and omits some. Of 80,000 or so clones in the sample, about four fifths were seen once. The sequenced sample consisted of peripheral blood. These receptors came from a woman older than 75 with acute or convalescent COVID-19. CDR3s leave out the opening cysteine and the closing phenylalanine or tryptophan.

V gene: TRBV3-1/TRBV3-2
J gene: TRBJ1-1
CDR3 protein: ASSQGKGQRHEAF

V gene: TRBV9
J gene: TRBJ1-1
CDR3 protein: ASSVVRGMNSEAF

V gene: TRBV9
J gene: TRBJ2-2
CDR3 protein: ASSVVAGGNTGELF

V gene: TRBV24-1
J gene: TRBJ2-5
CDR3 protein: ATSDLRAGGVETQY

V gene: TRBV5-1
J gene: TRBJ2-3
CDR3 protein: ASTGTTSGADTQY

V gene: TRBV10-3
J gene: TRBJ1-2
CDR3 protein: AISESREANYGYT

V gene: TRBV5-5
J gene: TRBJ2-1
CDR3 protein: ASSLDGRFLSPF

V gene: TRBV30
J gene: TRBJ1-2
CDR3 protein: ACPGTGVDGYT

V gene: TRBV10-2
J gene: TRBJ2-3
CDR3 protein: ASSEPSGGRQKSTDTQY

V gene: TRBV19
J gene: TRBJ1-2
CDR3 protein: ASSISRVSGGYGYT

V gene: TRBV19
J gene: TRBJ1-2
CDR3 protein: ASRGQATDLNGYT

V gene: TRBV19
J gene: TRBJ2-4
CDR3 protein: ASGTGGGGNIQY

V gene: TRBV11-2
J gene: TRBJ2-1
CDR3 protein: ASSASGGYYNEQF

V gene: TRBV3-1/TRBV3-2
J gene: TRBJ2-1
CDR3 protein: ASSQDTVANNEQF

V gene: TRBV11-2
J gene: TRBJ1-4
CDR3 protein: ASSPRRGGEKLF

V gene: TRBV21-1
J gene: TRBJ1-1
CDR3 protein: ASSTGQAGEAF

V gene: TRBV19
J gene: TRBJ1-4
CDR3 protein: ASSMGTELF

V gene: TRBV2
J gene: TRBJ2-1
CDR3 protein: ASNRLPANNEQF

V gene: TRBV18
J gene: TRBJ1-1
CDR3 protein: ASSPGGTGGTEAF

V gene: TRBV28
J gene: TRBJ1-5
CDR3 protein: ASRTPGIQPQH

V gene: TRBV19
J gene: TRBJ2-7
CDR3 protein: ASRSPNYEQY

V gene: TRBV19
J gene: TRBJ1-4
CDR3 protein: ASSRYGGGDEKLF

V gene: TRBV25-1
J gene: TRBJ1-2
CDR3 protein: ASSAWGRDVSGYT

V gene: TRBV6-6
J gene: TRBJ2-3
CDR3 protein: ASRETSGGSGTQY

V gene: TRBV5-4
J gene: TRBJ2-2
CDR3 protein: AMGTANTGELF

V gene: TRBV6-5
J gene: TRBJ2-1
CDR3 protein: ASRGLVWNNEQF

V gene: TRBV2
J gene: TRBJ2-1
CDR3 protein: ASSRQTGAYNEQF

V gene: TRBV9
J gene: TRBJ1-4
CDR3 protein: ASSGQGKANEKLF

V gene: TRBV4-1
J gene: TRBJ1-6
CDR3 protein: ASSHSGTGSYNSPLH

V gene: TRBV5-6
J gene: TRBJ2-7
CDR3 protein: ASTLDRAPYEQY

V gene: TRBV4-1
J gene: TRBJ1-2
CDR3 protein: ASSQVGTGGNYGYT

V gene: TRBV6-2/TRBV6-3
J gene: TRBJ1-1
CDR3 protein: ASSSQDRVNTEAF

V gene: TRBV6-5
J gene: TRBJ1-2
CDR3 protein: ASSYEGGYGYT

V gene: TRBV19
J gene: TRBJ2-2
CDR3 protein: ASRRGGTGELF

V gene: TRBV14
J gene: TRBJ1-2
CDR3 protein: ASRRTGVLYGYT

V gene: TRBV9
J gene: TRBJ2-2
CDR3 protein: ASSVGTSGDTGELF

V gene: TRBV6-1
J gene: TRBJ1-5
CDR3 protein: ASSEWVGQPQH

V gene: TRBV18
J gene: TRBJ2-6
CDR3 protein: ASSPTGQIIPSGANVLT

V gene: TRBV2
J gene: TRBJ1-2
CDR3 protein: ASSGQGHYGYT

V gene: TRBV11-2
J gene: TRBJ1-4
CDR3 protein: ASSSRQGFEKLF

V gene: TRBV6-6
J gene: TRBJ1-5
CDR3 protein: ASSTGTTINQPQH

V gene: TRBV7-3
J gene: TRBJ2-2
CDR3 protein: ASSLRPGTGELF